This T cell receptor (beta chain) was sequenced in a study of blood T cell repertoires in COVID-19. TCRdb's copy holds only in-frame clones and misses some; the assay was immunoSEQ multiplex PCR. Of under 300,000 clones in the sample, approximately 86% were seen once. CDR1 and CDR2 (germline): MNHNS, SASEGT. The CDR3 is 12 residues long. The V and J ends lost 3 bases and 5 bases respectively, with 7 bases between them. The receptor was derived from a woman in her 30s with acute or convalescent COVID-19. Specimen: peripheral blood. This sequence joins TRBV6-1 and TRBJ1-2, with D uncertain. This CDR3 reads CASSDDTYGYTF. CDR3 DNA: TGTGCCAGCAGTGACGACACTTATGGCTACACCTTC.